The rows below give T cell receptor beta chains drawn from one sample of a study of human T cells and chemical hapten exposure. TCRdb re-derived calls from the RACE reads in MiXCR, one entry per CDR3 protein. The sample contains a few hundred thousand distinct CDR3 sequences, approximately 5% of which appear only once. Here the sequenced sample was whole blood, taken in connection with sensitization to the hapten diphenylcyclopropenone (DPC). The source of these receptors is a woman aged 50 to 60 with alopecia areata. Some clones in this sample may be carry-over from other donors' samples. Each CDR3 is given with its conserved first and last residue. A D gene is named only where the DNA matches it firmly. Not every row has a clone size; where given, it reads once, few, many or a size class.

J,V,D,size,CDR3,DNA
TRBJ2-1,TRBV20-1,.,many,CSARDKGYEQFF,TGCAGTGCTAGAGATAAGGGGTATGAGCAGTTCTTC
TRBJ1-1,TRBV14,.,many,CASSQMTWGRHTEAFF,TGTGCCAGCAGCCAAATGACCTGGGGTCGTCACACTGAAGCTTTCTTT
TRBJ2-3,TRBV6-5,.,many,CASSYLLDTDTQYF,TGTGCCAGCAGTTACCTCCTAGACACAGATACGCAGTATTTT
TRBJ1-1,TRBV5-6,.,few,CASSEYRGASTTEAFF,TGTGCCAGCAGCGAATACCGAGGGGCTTCTACCACTGAAGCTTTCTTT
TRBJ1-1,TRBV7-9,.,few,CASSSTAVDTEAFF,TGTGCCAGCAGCTCTACCGCCGTGGACACTGAAGCTTTCTTT
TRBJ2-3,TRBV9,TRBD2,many,CASSPRQSGGTDTQYF,TGTGCCAGCAGCCCCCGCCAAAGCGGGGGTACAGATACGCAGTATTTT
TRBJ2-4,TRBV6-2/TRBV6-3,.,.,CASSYSISPGQYF,TGTGCCAGCAGTTACTCAATCTCCCCGGGTCAGTACTTC
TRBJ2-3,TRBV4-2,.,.,CASSQDRMDTQYF,TGTGCCAGCAGCCAAGATCGGATGGATACGCAGTATTTT
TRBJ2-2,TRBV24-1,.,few,CATSSPGRTQGELFF,TGTGCCACCAGCTCGCCGGGACGGACTCAAGGGGAGCTGTTTTTT
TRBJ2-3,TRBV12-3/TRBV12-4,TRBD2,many,CASKSRGLAAYDTQYF,TGTGCCAGCAAATCCCGAGGACTAGCGGCATATGATACGCAGTATTTT
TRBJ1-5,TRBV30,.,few,CAWSVGPQPQHF,TGTGCCTGGAGTGTAGGCCCGCAGCCCCAGCATTTT
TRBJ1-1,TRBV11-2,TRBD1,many,CASSPTGSWTEAFF,TGTGCCAGCAGCCCGACAGGGTCGTGGACTGAAGCTTTCTTT
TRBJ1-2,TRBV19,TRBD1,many,CASSIVFETGGDGYTF,TGTGCCAGTAGTATCGTCTTTGAGACAGGGGGCGATGGCTACACCTTC
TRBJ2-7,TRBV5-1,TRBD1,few,CASSLEGQVDEQYF,TGCGCCAGCAGCTTGGAAGGACAGGTGGACGAGCAGTACTTC
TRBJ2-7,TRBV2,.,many,CASRGGRGASYEQYF,TGTGCCAGCAGGGGAGGACGAGGGGCCTCCTACGAGCAGTACTTC
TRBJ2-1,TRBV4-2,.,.,CASSQGPSVSYNEQFF,TGTGCCAGCAGCCAAGGTCCCAGCGTCTCCTACAATGAGCAGTTCTTC
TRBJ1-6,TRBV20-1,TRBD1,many,CSARKGTVNDSPLHF,TGCAGTGCTAGAAAAGGGACAGTTAATGATTCACCCCTCCACTTT
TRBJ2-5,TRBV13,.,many,CASSLGPLGEETQYF,TGTGCCAGCAGCTTAGGCCCCCTCGGCGAGGAGACCCAGTACTTC
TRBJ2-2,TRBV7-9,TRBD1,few,CASVLQGITGELFF,TGTGCCAGCGTTCTACAGGGGATCACCGGGGAGCTGTTTTTT
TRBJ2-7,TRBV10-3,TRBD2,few,CAIRGAGGHYEQYF,TGTGCCATCAGGGGGGCGGGAGGCCACTACGAGCAGTACTTC
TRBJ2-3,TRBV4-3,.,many,CASSQSLGSTDTQYF,TGCGCCAGCAGCCAAAGTCTGGGGAGCACAGATACGCAGTATTTT
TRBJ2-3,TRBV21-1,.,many,CASSKAGGGTDTQYF,TGTGCCAGCAGCAAAGCCGGGGGCGGCACAGATACGCAGTATTTT
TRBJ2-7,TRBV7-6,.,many,CASSLEGGRGLQEQYF,TGTGCCAGCAGCTTAGAAGGGGGGAGGGGCCTTCAGGAGCAGTACTTC
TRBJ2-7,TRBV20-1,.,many,CSATVPGRPNGEQYF,TGCAGTGCGACTGTGCCTGGCAGGCCAAACGGCGAGCAGTACTTC
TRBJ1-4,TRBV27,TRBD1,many,CASSPPPGQGEKLFF,TGTGCCAGCAGTCCCCCCCCCGGACAGGGTGAAAAACTGTTTTTT
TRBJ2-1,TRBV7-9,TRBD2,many,CASSGISGGLYNEQFF,TGTGCCAGCAGCGGAATCAGCGGGGGGCTTTACAATGAGCAGTTCTTC
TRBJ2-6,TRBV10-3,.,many,CAISARDDDLTF,TGTGCCATCAGTGCCCGGGACGACGACCTGACTTTC
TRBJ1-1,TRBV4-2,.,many,CASSQDEGYTEAFF,TGCGCCAGCAGCCAAGATGAGGGTTACACTGAAGCTTTCTTT
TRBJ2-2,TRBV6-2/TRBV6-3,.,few,CASSPRGTGELFF,TGTGCCAGCAGCCCCCGGGGTACCGGGGAGCTGTTTTTT
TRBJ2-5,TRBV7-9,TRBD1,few,CASSMTGGGETQYF,TGTGCCAGCAGCATGACAGGGGGCGGTGAGACCCAGTACTTC
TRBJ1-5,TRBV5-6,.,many,CASSLGGYNQPQHF,TGTGCCAGCAGCTTGGGAGGATACAATCAGCCCCAGCATTTT
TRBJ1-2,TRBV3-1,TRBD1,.,CASSQDGQGAHGYTF,TGTGCCAGCAGCCAAGATGGACAGGGGGCACATGGCTACACCTTC
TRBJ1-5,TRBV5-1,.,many,CASSSPPRGRDNQPQHF,TGCGCCAGCAGCTCTCCCCCGCGGGGCAGGGACAATCAGCCCCAGCATTTT
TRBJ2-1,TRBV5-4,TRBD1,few,CASSTDRGRGNDNEQFF,TGTGCCAGCAGCACGGACAGGGGGAGAGGGAATGACAATGAGCAGTTCTTC
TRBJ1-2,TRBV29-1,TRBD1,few,CSVGTGALYGYTF,TGCAGCGTCGGGACAGGGGCCCTCTATGGCTACACCTTC
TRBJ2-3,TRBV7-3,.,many,CASSSGPLSTDTQYF,TGTGCCAGCAGTTCGGGGCCTTTAAGCACAGATACGCAGTATTTT
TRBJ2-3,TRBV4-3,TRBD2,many,CASSQQRLAASTDTQYF,TGCGCCAGCAGCCAACAACGACTAGCGGCCAGCACAGATACGCAGTATTTT
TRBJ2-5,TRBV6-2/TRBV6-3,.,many,CASSYSAPETQYF,TGTGCCAGCAGTTACTCGGCCCCTGAGACCCAGTACTTC
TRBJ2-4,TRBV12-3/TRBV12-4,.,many,CASSFDQNIQYF,TGTGCCAGCAGTTTCGACCAAAACATTCAGTACTTC
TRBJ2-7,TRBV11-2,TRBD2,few,CASSLGIAGGREQYF,TGTGCCAGCAGCTTAGGTATAGCGGGAGGGCGCGAGCAGTACTTC
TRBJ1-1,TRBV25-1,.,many,CASSEGAPEAFF,TGTGCCAGCAGTGAGGGGGCGCCTGAAGCTTTCTTT
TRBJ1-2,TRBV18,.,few,CASSPPQGYGYTF,TGTGCCAGCTCACCCCCTCAGGGCTATGGCTACACCTTC
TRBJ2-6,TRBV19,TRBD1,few,CATSPGQGSPGANVLTF,TGTGCCACCTCTCCGGGACAGGGGTCTCCCGGGGCCAACGTCCTGACTTTC
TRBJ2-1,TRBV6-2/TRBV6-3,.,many,CASLWRYEQFF,TGTGCCAGCTTGTGGAGGTATGAGCAGTTCTTC
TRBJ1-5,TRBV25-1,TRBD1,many,CASSQGGANNQPQHF,TGTGCCAGCAGCCAGGGGGGGGCGAACAATCAGCCCCAGCATTTT
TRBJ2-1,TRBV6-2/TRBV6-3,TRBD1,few,CASTETGAYNEQFF,TGTGCCAGCACCGAGACAGGGGCCTACAATGAGCAGTTCTTC
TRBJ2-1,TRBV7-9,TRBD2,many,CASSPGLAGAHEQFF,TGTGCCAGCAGCCCCGGACTAGCGGGAGCCCATGAGCAGTTCTTC
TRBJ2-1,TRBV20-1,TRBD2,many,CSARVMAGDAYNEQFF,TGCAGTGCTAGAGTAATGGCGGGAGACGCCTACAATGAGCAGTTCTTC
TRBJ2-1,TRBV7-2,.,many,CASSPRDGDYNEQFF,TGTGCCAGCAGCCCGAGGGACGGAGACTACAATGAGCAGTTCTTC
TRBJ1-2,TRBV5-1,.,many,CASRWGIGGYTF,TGCGCCAGCAGGTGGGGGATTGGTGGCTACACCTTC
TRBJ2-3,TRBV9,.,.,CASSVGSKSTDTQYF,TGTGCCAGCAGCGTAGGAAGCAAGAGCACAGATACGCAGTATTTT
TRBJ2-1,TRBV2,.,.,CASTRPYGNEQFF,TGTGCCAGCACCCGGCCCTACGGGAATGAGCAGTTCTTC
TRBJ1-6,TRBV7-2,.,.,CASSLAAALGSPLHF,TGTGCCAGCAGCTTAGCGGCAGCTCTCGGTTCACCCCTCCACTTT
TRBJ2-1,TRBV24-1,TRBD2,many,CAASSSGRNNEQFF,TGTGCCGCATCCTCTAGCGGGAGGAACAATGAGCAGTTCTTC